What follows is one T cell receptor beta chain and its context. Germline V gene lookup returns CDR1 MGHDK and CDR2 SYGVNS. CDR3 length equals 14 residues. V dropped 7 bases and J dropped 4; count of bases not matched to a gene: 3. This sample was taken from a study of blood T cell repertoires in COVID-19. Study-level information: COVID-19 samples collected from the United States, Italy and Spain covered acute and convalescent phases. PBMCs, B-cell-depleted T cells, or T cells were the source of the cDNA or gDNA that made up the material.

Under the authors' procedure: The authors estimated nucleated cell counts from reference gene primer amplification. Sequenced by immunoSEQ multiplex PCR; TCRdb stores in-frame clones only, minus some. V, J and clone size reflect that table, while D and trimming were determined from the DNA. The sample includes 55,000 to 75,000 clones, roughly 82% of them seen just once. The sequencing sample was made of peripheral blood. The V call is TRBV25-1, the J call TRBJ2-2; 10 nucleotides agree with TRBD2. The source of this sequence is a man older than 75 with active COVID-19. The CDR3 coding sequence is TGTGCCAGCAAGTTAGCGGGGGGCACCGGGGAGCTGTTTTTT. This sequence encodes CASKLAGGTGELFF.